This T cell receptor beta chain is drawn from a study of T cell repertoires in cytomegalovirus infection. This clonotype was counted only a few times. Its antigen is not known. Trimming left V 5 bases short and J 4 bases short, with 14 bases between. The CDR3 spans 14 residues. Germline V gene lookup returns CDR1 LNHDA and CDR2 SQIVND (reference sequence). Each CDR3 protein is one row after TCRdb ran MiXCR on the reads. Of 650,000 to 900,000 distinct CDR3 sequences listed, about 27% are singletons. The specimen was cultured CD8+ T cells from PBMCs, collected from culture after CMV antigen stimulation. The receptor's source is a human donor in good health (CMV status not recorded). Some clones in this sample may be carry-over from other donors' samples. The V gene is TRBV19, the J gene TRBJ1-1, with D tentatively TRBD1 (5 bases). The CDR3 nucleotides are TGTGCCAGTAGTCTACGATCCGGGGCCACTGAAGCTTTCTTT. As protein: CASSLRSGATEAFF.